This section outlines one T cell receptor (beta chain) sequence together with its context. No antigen is known for it. Base qualities were left out, and no much larger clone turns up one base away. V and J lose 2 bases and 4 bases, and a span of 3 bases separates them. CDR3 length: 11 amino acids, cysteine to phenylalanine. Only the CDR3 DNA stays, 33 bases, in frame from base 1. This record belongs to a study of T cell responses to AZD1222 COVID-19 vaccine (dated by TCRdb to the early 2020s). The study in broad terms: AZD1222 recipients whose second dose came at about 4 weeks and those whose second dose came at about 12 weeks were combined into one group, since spike-specific TCR depth and breadth did not differ between the two schedules. A total of 233 trial participants underwent TCR sequencing, of whom some 210 received two doses of AZD1222 and some 25 received two doses of the MenACWY control vaccine. Enrollment into the trials was organized by age into subgroups of 18-55, 56-69 and 70-plus years, and those subgroups contained 148, 28 and 57 TCR-sequenced participants, respectively. What the research found in general, with its limitations: Epitopes outside the regions mutated in the B.1.351 and B.1.1.7 variants were reportedly recognized by nearly half of the unique spike-specific TCRs. Conclusions about previously exposed vaccinees are limited, since just six AZD1222 recipients were seropositive for SARS-CoV-2 at baseline. Because no day 14 peak-response samples were available, repertoires were characterized only after the peak T cell response. Spike-specific TCR breadth and depth rose significantly after two AZD1222 doses compared with day 0 and with MenACWY recipients. Most participants were white British and females outnumbered males, and the authors suggested that clonal diversity may have been underestimated. In the small 56-69-year group, the increase in depth fell short of significance, most likely because of low power. The whole spike protein was spanned by vaccine-associated CD4 TCRs, and dominant responses were seen in regions 160-218 and 743-854.

According to the study, the label for this sample's time point signals: baseline before first vaccination. Vaccinee samples were obtained from the UK trials COV001 and COV002, which included a single-blind randomized controlled phase 2/3 trial of AZD1222 (ChAdOx1 nCoV-19) in healthy adults. For TCRbeta chain sequencing, PBMC samples from trial participants were taken at day 0 and at day 28 after the second dose. The CDR3 regions of human TCRbeta chains were analyzed by immunosequencing. As for how the authors treated the data: Repertoire TCRs were checked for matches against a reference library of SARS-CoV-2-specific TCRs that had been generated using the MIRA antigen-specificity platform. Breadth was defined as the fraction of unique TCRs that were SARS-CoV-2-associated, and depth was defined as the fraction of total T cells that were SARS-CoV-2-associated. Using the MIRA data, every spike-specific TCR was mapped to the spike region that the TCR reacted to and assigned to either a CD4 or a CD8 class. Log10-transformed breadth and depth values were compared by one-way ANOVA with Sidak's multiple comparisons tests. In its TCRdb copy, this immuneACCESS table keeps in-frame sequences only and misses some clones. Where compared with another copy, unresolved V genes explain less than half of these, and the others have no known cause. V, J and clone size were drawn from that table, and D and trimming were deduced from the DNA. Recorded for this sample are around 130,000 clones; 93% of them occurred a single time. The ten largest make up approximately 3.1% of the sample.

The specimen comprised peripheral blood, sampled on day 0 of AZD1222 vaccination. Rearrangement joined TRBV12-3 or TRBV12-4 to TRBJ2-7; no D segment can be confidently identified. This clonotype was sampled from an adult in good health. The nucleotide sequence is TGTGCCAGCAGTTTACAATACGAGCAGTACTTC. This encodes CASSLQYEQYF.